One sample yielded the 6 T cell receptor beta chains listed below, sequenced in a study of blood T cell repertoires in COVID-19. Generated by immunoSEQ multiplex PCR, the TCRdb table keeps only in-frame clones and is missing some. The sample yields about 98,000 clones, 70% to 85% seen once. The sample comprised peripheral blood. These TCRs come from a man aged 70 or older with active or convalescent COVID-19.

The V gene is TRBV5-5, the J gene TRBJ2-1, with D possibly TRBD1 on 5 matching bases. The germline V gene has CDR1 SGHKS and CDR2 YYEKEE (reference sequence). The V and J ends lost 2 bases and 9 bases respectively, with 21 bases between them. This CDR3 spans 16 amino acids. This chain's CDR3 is CASSFQGGGRVGEQFF. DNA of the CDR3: TGTGCCAGCAGCTTTCAGGGTGGTGGCCGCGTGGGTGAGCAGTTCTTC.

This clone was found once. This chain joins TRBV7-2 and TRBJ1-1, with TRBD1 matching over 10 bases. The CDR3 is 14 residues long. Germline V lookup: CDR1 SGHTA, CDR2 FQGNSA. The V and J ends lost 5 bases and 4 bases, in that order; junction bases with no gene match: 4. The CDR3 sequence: CASSADRGGTEAFF. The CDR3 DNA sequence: TGTGCCAGCAGCGCGGACAGGGGGGGCACTGAAGCTTTCTTT.

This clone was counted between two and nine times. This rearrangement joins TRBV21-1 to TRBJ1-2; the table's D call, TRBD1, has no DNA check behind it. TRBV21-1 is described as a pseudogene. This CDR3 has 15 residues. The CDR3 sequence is CASSPLGTASYGYTF. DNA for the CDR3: TGTGCCAGCAGCCCTTTGGGGACAGCCTCCTATGGCTACACCTTC.

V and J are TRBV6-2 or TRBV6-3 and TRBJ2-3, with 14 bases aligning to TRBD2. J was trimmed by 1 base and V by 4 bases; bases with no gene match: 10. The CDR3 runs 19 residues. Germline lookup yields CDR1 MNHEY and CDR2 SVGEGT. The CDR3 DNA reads TGTGCCAGCAGTTTCGTTTGGACTAGCGGGGGGTATCGCACAGATACGCAGTATTTT. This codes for CASSFVWTSGGYRTDTQYF.

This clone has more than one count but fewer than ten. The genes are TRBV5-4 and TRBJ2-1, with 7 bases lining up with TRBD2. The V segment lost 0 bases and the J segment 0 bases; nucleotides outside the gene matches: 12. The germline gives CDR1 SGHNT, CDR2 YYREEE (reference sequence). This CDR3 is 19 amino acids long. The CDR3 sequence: CASSLVGGGAISSYNEQFF. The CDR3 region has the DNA TGTGCCAGCAGCTTGGTTGGCGGGGGAGCGATAAGCTCCTACAATGAGCAGTTCTTC.

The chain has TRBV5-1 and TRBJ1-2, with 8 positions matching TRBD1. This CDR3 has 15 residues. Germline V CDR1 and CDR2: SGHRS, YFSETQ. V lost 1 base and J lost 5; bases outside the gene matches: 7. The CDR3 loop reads CASSLNPGGTYGYTF. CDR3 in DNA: TGCGCCAGCAGCTTGAATCCAGGGGGCACATATGGCTACACCTTC. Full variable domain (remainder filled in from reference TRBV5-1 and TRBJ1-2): KAGVTQTPRYLIKTRGQQVTLSCSPISGHRSVSWYQQTPGQGLQFLFEYFSETQRNKGNFPGRFSGRQFSNSRSEMNVSTLELGDSALYLCASSLNPGGTYGYTFGSGTRLTVV.